The source of this T cell receptor beta chain is a study of cytomegalovirus exposure and HLA in healthy donors. Points from the study as a whole: A missense DCLRE1C variant was associated with V- and J-gene trimming of TCR beta chains in a later analysis, and an independent cohort replicated the association.

Both 60 Vbeta primers and 13 Jbeta primers went into the PCR. The method was immunoSEQ multiplex PCR; TCRdb's version includes in-frame clones alone and lacks a portion of them. Recorded for this sample: fewer than 150,000 clones. About this clone: Antigen specificity is unknown.

Trimming shortened V by 0 bases and J by 1 base, and 6 bases separated the two germline ends. The CDR3 runs 14 residues. Per the germline V gene, CDR1 is LNHNV and CDR2 is YYDKDF (reference sequence). This chain links TRBV15 with TRBJ1-1; D remains unclear. This TCR was recovered from a woman in her sixties in good health and CMV-seronegative. Sample: PBMCs. DNA for the CDR3: TGTGCCACCAGCAGAGATCGAGGGAACACTGAAGCTTTCTTT. This sequence encodes CATSRDRGNTEAFF. The whole variable domain, remainder taken from reference TRBV15 and TRBJ1-1, is DAMVIQNPRYQVTQFGKPVTLSCSQTLNHNVMYWYQQKSSQAPKLLFHYYDKDFNNEADTPDNFQSRRPNTSFCFLDIRSPGLGDTAMYLCATSRDRGNTEAFFGQGTRLTVV.